What follows is one T cell receptor (beta chain) and its context. Which antigen it targets is not known. The record has no base qualities; no much larger clone is one base away. The CDR3 sequence holds 12 residues, the cysteine and phenylalanine included. Solely the CDR3 DNA is kept, with 36 bases framed from the first base. Here V drops 11 bases and J drops 7 bases, and the junction holds 2 bases not matched to any gene. From the germline V gene, CDR1 is SNHLY and CDR2 is FYNNEI. Enrolling through a virtual design, the prospective study's participants ranged in age from roughly 18 to 89 years and lived across roughly 23 United States geographic areas. Cohort assignment in the prospective study relied on participant-reported clinical history from a screening survey and a study questionnaire. Recovered participants in ImmuneRACE Cohort 3 were defined as having two consecutive negative NP/OP PCR tests, clearance from a healthcare professional, or resolution of symptoms. Mobile phlebotomists in the prospective study collected whole blood, serum and a nasopharyngeal or oropharyngeal swab from every participant. Over a 2-month period, participants in the prospective study had the option of providing additional blood draws and questionnaires. Blood samples from the prospective study were shipped frozen or at room temperature prior to DNA extraction.

TCRbeta CDR3 regions were amplified from genomic DNA by means of the immunoSEQ Assay, a bias-controlled multiplex PCR. As for how the authors treated the data: The number of nucleated cells in each sample was estimated from the amplification of reference gene primers within the assay. To quantify the absolute abundance of each unique TCRbeta CDR3 rearrangement, sequence reads were collapsed and filtered. For each sample, productive Simpson clonality was calculated by taking the square root of Simpson's diversity index across productive rearrangements. The table was pulled from immuneACCESS by TCRdb, which kept in-frame rearrangements only. Such tables lose some clones; where checked, under half of the loss comes from unresolved V genes, and the rest has no known cause. Clone size and V and J calls were adopted from that table, with D and trimming inferred from the DNA. The sample includes around 150,000 clones, with roughly 88% observed a single time. The ten largest clones add up to 10% to 15% of the sample.

The sample originates from a study of blood T cell repertoires in COVID-19 (dated by TCRdb to between 2020 and 2021). Background for the entire study: Samples covering the acute and convalescent phases of COVID-19 were provided by collaborators in the United States, Italy and Spain. Nearly every sample came with metadata listing a de-identified subject ID, COVID-19 status, age in years and sex. The material from the prospective study consisted of cDNA or gDNA derived from T cells, B-cell-depleted T cells, or PBMCs. The dataset comprised deeply sampled blood TCRbeta repertoires from subjects exposed to, actively infected with, or recovered from COVID-19. A freely available public database, intended as a resource for researchers studying the immune response to SARS-CoV-2, is where the repertoires were released. Where HLA class I and class II types were available, the types were taken from metadata supplied by the sample provider, not from assay-based typing. The samples were drawn from two sources: the first 160 participants of the ongoing ImmuneRACE study, and some 1,300 subjects contributed by 6 global collaborators. Findings and caveats that apply to the study as a whole: How much clinical and demographic metadata was included differed by source and by participant, and the metadata was provided uncurated.

The chain links TRBV2 with TRBJ1-6, and 10 bases in between align with TRBD1. Material for sequencing was PBMCs or T cells enriched from blood (not recorded which). The clonotype comes from a woman aged 55 to 70 who had recovered from COVID-19. CDR3 sequence: CAGGQGNSPLHF. The DNA sequence is given as TGTGCCGGGGGACAGGGGAATTCACCCCTCCACTTT.